The 3 T cell receptor beta chains in this list originate from one sample, sequenced in a study of T cell responses to AZD1222 COVID-19 vaccine. The repertoire was sequenced with immunoSEQ multiplex PCR; TCRdb's copy has only in-frame clones and lacks some. The repertoire includes around 110,000 clones, around 94% of them detected once, and about 2.7% sits in the top ten. Specimen: peripheral blood, collected on day 0 of AZD1222 vaccination. These receptors were taken from an adult in good health.

This clone was found once. This chain uses TRBV21-1 with TRBJ1-1; TRBD1, as called in the table, went unchecked against the DNA. TRBV21-1 is a pseudogene locus. This CDR3 has 17 amino acids. CDR3 coding DNA: TGTGCCAGCAGCACTCCCTGTGGGGGCTCCATGAACACTGAAGCTTTCTTT. Translating it yields CASSTPCGGSMNTEAFF.

This clone was seen a single time. The rearrangement joins TRBV28 to TRBJ1-2, with 10 bases identical to TRBD1. CDR1 and CDR2 from the germline V gene are MDHEN and SYDVKM. Trimming at V came to 2 bases and at J to 8 bases, leaving 8 bases not matched to a gene. CDR3 length: 15 amino acids. CDR3 nucleotides: TGTGCCAGCAGTTTAATCGCGACAGGGGGCGGAGGCTACACCTTC. Its protein is CASSLIATGGGGYTF.

This chain's CDR3 is CASSLDRPQETQYF. As DNA, the CDR3 is TGTGCCAGCAGCTTAGATCGGCCCCAAGAGACCCAGTACTTC. V and J are TRBV7-2 and TRBJ2-5; D gene uncertain. The CDR3 covers 14 residues. With 1 base removed from V and 1 base from J, the gap between germline ends came to 7 bases. Germline V lookup: CDR1 SGHTA, CDR2 FQGNSA.